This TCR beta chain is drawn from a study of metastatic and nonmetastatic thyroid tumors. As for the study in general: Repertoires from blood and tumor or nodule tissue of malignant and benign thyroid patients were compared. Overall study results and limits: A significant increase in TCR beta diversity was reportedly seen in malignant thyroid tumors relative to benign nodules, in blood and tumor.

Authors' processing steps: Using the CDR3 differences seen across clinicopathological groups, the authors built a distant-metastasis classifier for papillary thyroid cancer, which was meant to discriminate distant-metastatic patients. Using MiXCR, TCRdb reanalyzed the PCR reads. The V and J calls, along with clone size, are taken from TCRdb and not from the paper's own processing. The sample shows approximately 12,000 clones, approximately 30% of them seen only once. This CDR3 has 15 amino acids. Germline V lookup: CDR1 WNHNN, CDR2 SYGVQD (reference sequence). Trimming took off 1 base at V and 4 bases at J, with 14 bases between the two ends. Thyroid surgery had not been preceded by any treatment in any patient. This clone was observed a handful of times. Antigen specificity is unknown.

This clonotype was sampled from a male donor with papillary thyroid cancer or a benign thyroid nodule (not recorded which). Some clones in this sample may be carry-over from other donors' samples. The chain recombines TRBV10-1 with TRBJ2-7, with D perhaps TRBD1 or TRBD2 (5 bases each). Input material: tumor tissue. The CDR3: CASSELVGDRYEQYF. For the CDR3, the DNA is TGCGCCAGCAGTGAGTTAGTGGGGGACCGGTACGAGCAGTACTTC.